This T cell receptor (beta chain) came from a study of T cells in Graves' hyperthyroidism and ophthalmopathy. The TCR beta CDR3 regions underwent amplification using RNA transcripts as the source. A set of HTBI primers served as the primers for a first-round RT-PCR of the TCR CDR3. In TCRdb, the multiplex PCR reads were re-called with MiXCR into one record per CDR3 protein. The data contain a few hundred thousand distinct CDR3 sequences, about a sixth of them singletons. This clonotype was picked up many times. Its antigen is undetermined. Study-wide results and caveats: Ophthalmopathy was separated from stable hyperthyroidism by a 13 V-J model.

Exclusion criteria comprised uncontrolled infection, other autoimmune disease, pregnancy or lactation. Germline V CDR1 and CDR2: SGHNT, YENEEA. There are 13 residues in the CDR3. V gave up 0 bases and J gave up 2 bases, with 3 bases separating them. This TCR was recovered from a woman aged 35 to 49 with Graves' ophthalmopathy. Source material: blood. This rearrangement joins TRBV11-3 to TRBJ2-3; D remains ambiguous. As DNA, the CDR3 is TGTGCCAGCAGCTTAGAGACCACAGATACGCAGTATTTT. Protein sequence: CASSLETTDTQYF.